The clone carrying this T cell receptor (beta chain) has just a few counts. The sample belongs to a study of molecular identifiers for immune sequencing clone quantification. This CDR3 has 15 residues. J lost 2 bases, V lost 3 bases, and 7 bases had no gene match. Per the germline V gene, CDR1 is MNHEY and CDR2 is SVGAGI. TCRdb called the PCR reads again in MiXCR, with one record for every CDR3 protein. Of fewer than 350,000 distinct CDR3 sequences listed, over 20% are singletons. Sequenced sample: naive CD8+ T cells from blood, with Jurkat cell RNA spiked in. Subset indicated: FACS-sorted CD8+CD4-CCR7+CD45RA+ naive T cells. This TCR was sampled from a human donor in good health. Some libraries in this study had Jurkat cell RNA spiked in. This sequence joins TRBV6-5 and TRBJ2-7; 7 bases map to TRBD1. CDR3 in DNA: TGTGCCAGCAGTTATGAAGGGACAGATCCCTACGAGCAGTACTTC. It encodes CASSYEGTDPYEQYF.